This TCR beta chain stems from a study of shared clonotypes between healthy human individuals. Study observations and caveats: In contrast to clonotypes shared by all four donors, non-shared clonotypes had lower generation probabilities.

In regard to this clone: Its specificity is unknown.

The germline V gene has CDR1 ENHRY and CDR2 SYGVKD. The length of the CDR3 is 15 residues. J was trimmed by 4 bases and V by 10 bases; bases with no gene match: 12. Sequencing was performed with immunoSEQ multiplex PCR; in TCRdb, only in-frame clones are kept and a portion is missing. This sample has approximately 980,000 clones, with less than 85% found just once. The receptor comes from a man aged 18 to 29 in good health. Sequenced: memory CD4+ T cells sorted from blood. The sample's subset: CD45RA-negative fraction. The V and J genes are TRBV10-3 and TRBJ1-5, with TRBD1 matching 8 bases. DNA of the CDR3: TGTGCCACCTCGACAGGGGCCCTTGAAAATCAGCCCCAGCATTTT. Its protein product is CATSTGALENQPQHF.